The 3 T cell receptor beta chains reported below all come from one sample, sequenced in a study of molecular identifiers for immune sequencing clone quantification. MiXCR, applied by TCRdb to the PCR reads, yields one record per CDR3 protein. The data contain 400,000 to 600,000 distinct CDR3 sequences, roughly 25% of them seen just once; the ten biggest clones take up 0.7% to 0.9%. The sequencing sample was made of naive CD8+ T cells from blood, with Jurkat cell RNA spiked in. The sample's subset: FACS-sorted CD8+CD4-CCR7+CD45RA+ naive T cells. The receptors originated from a human donor in good health. Some libraries in this study had Jurkat cell RNA spiked in.

This clonotype was observed a few times. The CDR3 DNA follows: TGTGCCAGCGAAACAGGGGGCGAAGGAAATACGCAGTATTTT. This translates into CASETGGEGNTQYF. The chain carries TRBV6-2 or TRBV6-3 and TRBJ2-3, with 9 positions matching TRBD1. Germline loops: CDR1 MNHEY, CDR2 SVGEGT. CDR3 length: 14 amino acids. V dropped 8 bases and J dropped 7; count of bases not matched to a gene: 10.

Notes on this clonotype: A read error is possible here, since a much larger clone lies one base away. CDR3 nucleotide sequence: TGTGCCAGCAGCTTGTTAAGGGGCCCCTCTGGGGCCAACGCCCTGACTTTC. Protein: CASSLLRGPSGANALTF. This rearrangement joins TRBV7-6 to TRBJ2-6, with TRBD1 as a possible D gene (5 bases). CDR3 length: 17 residues. Germline V gives CDR1 SGHVS, CDR2 FNYEAQ.

For this clonotype: Compared with germline, one end of the junction differs, possibly owing to a read error. CDR3 DNA: TGCGTCAGCAGCCAAGAAGGGGATGACAGTGAAGCTTTCTTT. As protein: CVSSQEGDDSEAFF. The chain uses TRBV4-3 and TRBJ1-1; a possible D gene is TRBD1 (5 bases). CDR3 length equals 14 residues. Germline V gives CDR1 LGHNA, CDR2 YSLEER.